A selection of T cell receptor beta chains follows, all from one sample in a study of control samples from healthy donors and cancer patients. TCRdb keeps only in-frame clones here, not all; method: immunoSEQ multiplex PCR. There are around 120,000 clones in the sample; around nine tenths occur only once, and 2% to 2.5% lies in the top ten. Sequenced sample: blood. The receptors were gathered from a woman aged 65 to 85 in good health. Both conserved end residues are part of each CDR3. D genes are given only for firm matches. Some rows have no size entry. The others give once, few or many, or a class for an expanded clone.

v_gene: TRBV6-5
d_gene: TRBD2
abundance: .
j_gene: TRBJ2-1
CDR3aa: CASIHSGGAKEQFF
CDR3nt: TGTGCCAGCATCCATAGCGGGGGGGCAAAGGAGCAGTTCTTC

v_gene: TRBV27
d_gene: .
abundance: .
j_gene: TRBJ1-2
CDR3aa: CASSSQGRPYYGYTF
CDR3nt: TGTGCCAGCAGTTCCCAAGGGAGGCCCTACTATGGCTACACCTTC

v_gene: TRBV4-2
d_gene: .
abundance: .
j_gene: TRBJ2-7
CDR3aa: CASSPLDEKYEQYF
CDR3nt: TGTGCCAGCAGCCCACTAGACGAAAAGTACGAGCAGTACTTC

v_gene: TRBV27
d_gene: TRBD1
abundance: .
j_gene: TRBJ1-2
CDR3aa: CASSHNRGSGFRYGYTF
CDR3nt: TGTGCCAGCAGTCACAACAGGGGGAGCGGGTTTAGGTATGGCTACACCTTC

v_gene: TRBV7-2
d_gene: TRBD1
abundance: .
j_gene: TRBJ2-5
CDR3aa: CASSLAPGTGERGETQYF
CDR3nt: TGTGCCAGCAGCTTAGCGCCCGGGACAGGGGAAAGGGGAGAGACCCAGTACTTC

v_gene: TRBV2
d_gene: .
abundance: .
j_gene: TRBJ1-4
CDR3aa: CASSEALRGKLFF
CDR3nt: TGTGCCAGCAGTGAAGCGCTTCGAGGAAAACTGTTTTTT

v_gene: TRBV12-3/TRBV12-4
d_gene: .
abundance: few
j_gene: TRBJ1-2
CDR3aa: CASQGWINYGYTF
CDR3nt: TGTGCCAGCCAGGGGTGGATTAACTATGGCTACACCTTC

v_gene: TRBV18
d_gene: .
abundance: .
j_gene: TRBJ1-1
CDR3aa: CASSPAIGTEAFF
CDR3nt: TGTGCCAGCTCACCGGCGATTGGAACTGAAGCTTTCTTT

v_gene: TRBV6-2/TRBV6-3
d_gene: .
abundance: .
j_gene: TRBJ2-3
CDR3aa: CASSYSQGTQYF
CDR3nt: TGTGCCAGCAGTTACTCGCAGGGAACGCAGTATTTT

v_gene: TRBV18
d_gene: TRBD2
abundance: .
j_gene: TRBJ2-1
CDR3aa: CASSPPTAAGGEQFF
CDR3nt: TGTGCCAGCTCACCACCCACAGCGGCGGGGGGTGAGCAGTTCTTC

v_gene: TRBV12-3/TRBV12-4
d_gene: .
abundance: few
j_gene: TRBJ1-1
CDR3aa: CASSFEGTEAFF
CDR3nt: TGTGCCAGCAGTTTTGAGGGAACTGAAGCTTTCTTT